This T cell receptor (beta chain) was sequenced in a study of shared clonotypes between healthy human individuals. Study-level results: Clonotypes not shared had lower generation probabilities than those common to all four donors. Several donors held about 4.5% of naive CD4 clonotypes in common.

Only Caucasian adults living in Nashville, Tennessee made up the donor group. This clone was recorded only once. Its antigen is unidentified. The input for sorted-subset replicate PCRs was roughly 180 ng DNA, around 30,000 T cell genomes. The table came from immunoSEQ multiplex PCR; TCRdb's copy has only in-frame clones and leaves some out. The table has some 2,000,000 clones, around 95% seen once. The V and J ends lost 5 bases and 6 bases respectively, with 16 bases between them. Germline CDR1 and CDR2: LNHDA and SQIVND (reference sequence). CDR3 size: 15 residues. This clonotype was sampled from a man younger than 35 in good health. V usage is TRBV19 and J usage is TRBJ1-4; a possible D gene is TRBD1 (6 bases). Sequenced: naive CD4+ T cells sorted from blood. Subset of the sample: CD45RA+ positively selected. The CDR3 DNA reads as TGTGCCAGTAGTCCAAGAGGGGGGATGGATGAAAAACTGTTTTTT. This encodes CASSPRGGMDEKLFF. Drawing the rest from reference TRBV19 and TRBJ1-4, the complete variable domain is DGGITQSPKYLFRKEGQNVTLSCEQNLNHDAMYWYRQDPGQGLRLIYYSQIVNDFQKGDIAEGYSVSREKKESFPLTVTSAQKNPTAFYLCASSPRGGMDEKLFFGSGTQLSVL.